This TCR beta chain was profiled in a study of cytomegalovirus exposure and HLA in healthy donors. PCR used 60 Vbeta primers and 13 Jbeta primers. The protocol was immunoSEQ multiplex PCR, while the TCRdb copy is restricted to in-frame clones and leaves out a portion. This sample has roughly 100,000 clones, with 55% to 80% found just once. This clone was found a few times. This receptor was identified in a human donor in good health. Sequencing was performed on PBMCs.

CDR3 amino acids: CASSWGQGSYEQYF. The CDR3 nucleotides are TGTGCCAGCAGCTGGGGACAGGGCTCCTACGAGCAGTACTTC. This sequence joins TRBV27 and TRBJ2-7, with 9 nucleotides matching TRBD1. V dropped 6 bases and J dropped 0; count of bases not matched to a gene: 3. The CDR3 sequence is 14 residues long. The germline V gene encodes CDR1 MNHEY and CDR2 SMNVEV (reference sequence).